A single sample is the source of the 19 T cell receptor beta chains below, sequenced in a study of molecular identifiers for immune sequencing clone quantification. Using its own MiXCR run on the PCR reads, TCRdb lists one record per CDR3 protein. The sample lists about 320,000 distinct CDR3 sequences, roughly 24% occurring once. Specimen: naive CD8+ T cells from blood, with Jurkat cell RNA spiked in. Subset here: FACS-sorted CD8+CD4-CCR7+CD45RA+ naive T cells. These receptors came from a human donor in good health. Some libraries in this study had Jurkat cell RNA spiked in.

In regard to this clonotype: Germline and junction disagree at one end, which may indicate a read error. The CDR3 DNA reads as TGTGCCCGCAGCTTCCAGGACAGGGGGGAAGAGACCCAGTACTTC. Its protein product is CARSFQDRGEETQYF. The chain is built from TRBV7-9 and TRBJ2-5; TRBD1 agrees at 10 bases. The length of the CDR3 is 15 residues. Looked up from germline, CDR1 is SEHNR and CDR2 is FQNEAQ (reference sequence).

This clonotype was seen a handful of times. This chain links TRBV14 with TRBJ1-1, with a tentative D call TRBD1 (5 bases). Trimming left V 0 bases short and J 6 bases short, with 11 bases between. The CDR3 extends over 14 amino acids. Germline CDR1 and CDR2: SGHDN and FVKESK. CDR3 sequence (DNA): TGTGCCAGCAGCCAAGAATCAGGGTTCCCTGAAGCTTTCTTT. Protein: CASSQESGFPEAFF.

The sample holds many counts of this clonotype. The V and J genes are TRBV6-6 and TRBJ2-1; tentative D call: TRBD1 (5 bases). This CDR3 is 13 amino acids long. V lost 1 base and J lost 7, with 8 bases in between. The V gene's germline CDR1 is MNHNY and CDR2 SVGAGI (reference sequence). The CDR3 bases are TGTGCCAGCAGTTACTGGGCAGGGAATGAGCAGTTCTTC. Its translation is CASSYWAGNEQFF.

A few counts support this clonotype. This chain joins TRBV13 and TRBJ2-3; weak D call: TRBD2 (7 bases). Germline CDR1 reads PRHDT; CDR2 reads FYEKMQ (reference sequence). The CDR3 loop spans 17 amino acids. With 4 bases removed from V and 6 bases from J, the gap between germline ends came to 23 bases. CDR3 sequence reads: CASSSRRGGRQFDTQYF. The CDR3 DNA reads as TGTGCCAGCAGCTCTCGAAGGGGGGGCCGACAATTTGATACGCAGTATTTT. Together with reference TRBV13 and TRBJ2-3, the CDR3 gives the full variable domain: AAGVIQSPRHLIKEKRETATLKCYPIPRHDTVYWYQQGPGQDPQFLISFYEKMQSDKGSIPDRFSAQQFSDYHSELNMSSLELGDSALYFCASSSRRGGRQFDTQYFGPGTRLTVL.

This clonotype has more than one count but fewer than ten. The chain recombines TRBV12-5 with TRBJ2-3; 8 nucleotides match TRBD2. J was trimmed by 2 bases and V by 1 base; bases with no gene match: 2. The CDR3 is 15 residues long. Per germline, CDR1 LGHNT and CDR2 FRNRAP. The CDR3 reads CASGLGLAHTDTQYF. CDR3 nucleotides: TGTGCTAGTGGTTTGGGACTAGCGCACACAGATACGCAGTATTTT.

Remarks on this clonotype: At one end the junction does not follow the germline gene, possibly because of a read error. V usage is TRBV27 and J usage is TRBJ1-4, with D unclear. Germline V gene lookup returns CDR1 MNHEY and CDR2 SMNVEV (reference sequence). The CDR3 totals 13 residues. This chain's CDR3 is CACSIVKDEKLFF. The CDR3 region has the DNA TGTGCCTGCAGTATAGTCAAGGATGAAAAACTGTTTTTT.

This CDR3 is CASSLDPAGVNEQYF. The CDR3 region has the DNA TGTGCCAGCAGCTTAGATCCAGCGGGAGTGAACGAGCAGTACTTC. The V call is TRBV7-2, the J call TRBJ2-7; 8 positions agree with TRBD2. Germline trimming cut 1 base from V and 5 bases from J; bases unmatched to any gene: 7. Germline CDR1 SGHTA, CDR2 FQGNSA. The CDR3 consists of 15 residues.

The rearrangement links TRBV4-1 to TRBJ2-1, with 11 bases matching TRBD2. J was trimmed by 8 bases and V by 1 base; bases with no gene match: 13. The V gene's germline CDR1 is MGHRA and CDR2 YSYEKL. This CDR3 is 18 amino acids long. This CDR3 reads CASSQGSVAGGFGDEQFF. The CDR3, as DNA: TGCGCCAGCAGCCAAGGAAGCGTAGCGGGGGGGTTCGGGGATGAGCAGTTCTTC.

CDR3 residues: CASSESEGTDTQYF. In DNA form, the CDR3 reads TGTGCCAGTAGCGAAAGCGAGGGCACAGATACGCAGTATTTT. This chain joins TRBV19 and TRBJ2-3, with D uncertain. CDR3 length equals 14 residues. V was cut by 6 bases and J by 1 base, with 11 bases left in between. CDR1 LNHDA and CDR2 SQIVND come from the germline V gene (reference sequence).

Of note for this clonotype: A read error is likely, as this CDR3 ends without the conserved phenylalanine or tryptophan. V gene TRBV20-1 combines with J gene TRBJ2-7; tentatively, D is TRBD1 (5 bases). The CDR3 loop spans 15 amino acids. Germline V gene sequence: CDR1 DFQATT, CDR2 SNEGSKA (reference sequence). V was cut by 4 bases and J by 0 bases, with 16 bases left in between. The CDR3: CSATSDKDSSYEQYL. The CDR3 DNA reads TGCAGTGCTACGTCGGACAAGGATAGCTCCTACGAGCAGTACCTC.

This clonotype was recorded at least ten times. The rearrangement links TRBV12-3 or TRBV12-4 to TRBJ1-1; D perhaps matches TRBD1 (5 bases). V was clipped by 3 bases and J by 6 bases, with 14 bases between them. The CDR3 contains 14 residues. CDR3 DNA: TGTGCCAGCAGTTTCCGGGGGACGACCGCTGAAGCTTTCTTT. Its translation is CASSFRGTTAEAFF.

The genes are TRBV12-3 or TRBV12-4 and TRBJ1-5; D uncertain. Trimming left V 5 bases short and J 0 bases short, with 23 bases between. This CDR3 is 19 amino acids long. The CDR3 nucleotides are TGTGCCAGCAGTCCGACCCGACCGGGCATCACCGATAGCAATCAGCCCCAGCATTTT. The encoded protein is CASSPTRPGITDSNQPQHF.

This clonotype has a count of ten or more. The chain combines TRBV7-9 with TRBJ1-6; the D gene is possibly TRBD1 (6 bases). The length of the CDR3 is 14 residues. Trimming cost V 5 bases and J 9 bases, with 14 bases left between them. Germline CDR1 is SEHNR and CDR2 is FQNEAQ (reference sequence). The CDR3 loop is CASSQDSLSSPLHF. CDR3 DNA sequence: TGTGCCAGCAGCCAGGACAGCCTCTCTTCACCCCTCCACTTT. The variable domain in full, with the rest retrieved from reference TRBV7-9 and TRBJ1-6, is DTGVSQNPRHKITKRGQNVTFRCDPISEHNRLYWYRQTLGQGPEFLTYFQNEAQLEKSRLLSDRFSAERPKGSFSTLEIQRTEQGDSAMYLCASSQDSLSSPLHFGNGTRLTVT.

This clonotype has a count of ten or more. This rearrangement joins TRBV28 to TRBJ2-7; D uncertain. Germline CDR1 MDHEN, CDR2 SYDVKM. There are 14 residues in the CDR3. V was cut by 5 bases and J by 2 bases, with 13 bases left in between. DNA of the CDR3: TGTGCCAGCAGTCCCTCGGGTGGCCCCTACGAGCAGTACTTC. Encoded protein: CASSPSGGPYEQYF.

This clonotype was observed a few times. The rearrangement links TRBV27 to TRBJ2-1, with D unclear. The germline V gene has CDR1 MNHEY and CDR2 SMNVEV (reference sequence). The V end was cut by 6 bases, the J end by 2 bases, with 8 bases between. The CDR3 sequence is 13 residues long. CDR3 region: CASRQKTYNEQFF. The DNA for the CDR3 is TGTGCCAGCAGACAGAAGACCTACAATGAGCAGTTCTTC.

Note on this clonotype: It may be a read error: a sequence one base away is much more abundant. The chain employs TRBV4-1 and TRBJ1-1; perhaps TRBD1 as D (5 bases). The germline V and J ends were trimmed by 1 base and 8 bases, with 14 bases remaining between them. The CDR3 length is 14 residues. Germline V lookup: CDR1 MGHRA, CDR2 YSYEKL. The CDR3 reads CASSQVSQGGEAFF. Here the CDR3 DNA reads TGCGCCAGCAGCCAAGTAAGTCAGGGAGGAGAAGCTTTCTTT.

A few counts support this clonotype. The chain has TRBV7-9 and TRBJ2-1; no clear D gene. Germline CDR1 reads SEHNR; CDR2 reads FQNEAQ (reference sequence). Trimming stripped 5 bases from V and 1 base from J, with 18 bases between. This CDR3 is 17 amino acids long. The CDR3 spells CASSPSLRAPSYNEQFF. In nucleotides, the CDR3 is TGTGCCAGCAGCCCCTCCCTTCGGGCCCCATCCTACAATGAGCAGTTCTTC.

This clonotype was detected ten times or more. As DNA, the CDR3 is TGCGCCAGCAGCCAAGATTGGGGGACCAGCAATCAGCCCCAGCATTTT. Amino acid sequence: CASSQDWGTSNQPQHF. The chain links TRBV4-3 to TRBJ1-5, with a weak D call TRBD1 (5 bases). Trimming took off 0 bases at V and 1 base at J, with 10 bases between the two ends. The CDR3 sequence is 16 residues long. Germline-derived CDR1 and CDR2 are LGHNA and YSLEER.

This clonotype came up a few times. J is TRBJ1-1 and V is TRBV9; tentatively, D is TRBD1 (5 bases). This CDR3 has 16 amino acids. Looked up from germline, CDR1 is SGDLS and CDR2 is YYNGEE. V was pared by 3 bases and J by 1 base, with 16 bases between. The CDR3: CASSALRGRGNTEAFF. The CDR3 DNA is TGTGCCAGCAGCGCGTTAAGGGGACGGGGGAACACTGAAGCTTTCTTT.